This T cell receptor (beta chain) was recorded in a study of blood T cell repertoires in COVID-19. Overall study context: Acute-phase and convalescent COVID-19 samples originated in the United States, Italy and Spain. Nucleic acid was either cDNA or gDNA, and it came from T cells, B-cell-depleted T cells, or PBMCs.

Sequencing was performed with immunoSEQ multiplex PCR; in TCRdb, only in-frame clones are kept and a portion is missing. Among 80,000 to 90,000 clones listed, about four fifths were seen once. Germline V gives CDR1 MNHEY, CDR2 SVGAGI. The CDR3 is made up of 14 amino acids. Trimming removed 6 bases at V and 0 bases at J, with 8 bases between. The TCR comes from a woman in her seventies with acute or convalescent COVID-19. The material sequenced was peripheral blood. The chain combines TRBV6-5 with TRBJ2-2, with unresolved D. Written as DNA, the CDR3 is TGTGCCAGCAGAGCAGGATCGAACACCGGGGAGCTGTTTTTT. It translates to CASRAGSNTGELFF.